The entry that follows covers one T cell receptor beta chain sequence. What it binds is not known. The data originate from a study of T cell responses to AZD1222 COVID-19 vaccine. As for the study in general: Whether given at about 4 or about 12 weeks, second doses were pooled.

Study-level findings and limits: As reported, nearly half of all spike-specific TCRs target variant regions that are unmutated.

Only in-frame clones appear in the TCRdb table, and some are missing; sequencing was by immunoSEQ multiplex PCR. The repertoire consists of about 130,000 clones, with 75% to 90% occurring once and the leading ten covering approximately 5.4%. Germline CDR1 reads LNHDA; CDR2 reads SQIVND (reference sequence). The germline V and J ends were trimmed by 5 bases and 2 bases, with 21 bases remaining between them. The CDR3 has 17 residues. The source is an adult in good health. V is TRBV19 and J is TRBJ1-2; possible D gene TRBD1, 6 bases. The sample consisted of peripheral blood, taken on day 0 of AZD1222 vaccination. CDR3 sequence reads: CASSPQGLLGPNYGYTF. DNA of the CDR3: TGTGCCAGTAGTCCACAGGGACTTCTTGGACCCAACTATGGCTACACCTTC. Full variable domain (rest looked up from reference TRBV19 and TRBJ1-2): DGGITQSPKYLFRKEGQNVTLSCEQNLNHDAMYWYRQDPGQGLRLIYYSQIVNDFQKGDIAEGYSVSREKKESFPLTVTSAQKNPTAFYLCASSPQGLLGPNYGYTFGSGTRLTVV.